Below are 6 T cell receptor beta chains sequenced from a single sample in a study of early T cells in non-severe SARS-CoV-2 infection. One entry per CDR3 protein, called by TCRdb with MiXCR from the 5' RACE reads. This sample carries 60,000 or so distinct CDR3 sequences, roughly 12% of them seen once, and the ten largest clones take 2.5% to 3%. Sequenced material: whole blood. The receptors derive from an adult who was a healthcare worker with PCR-confirmed SARS-CoV-2 infection or an uninfected control (not recorded which).

This clonotype was detected a few times. This sequence joins TRBV7-8 and TRBJ1-2, with D maybe TRBD1 (6 bases). This CDR3 region has 15 residues. V was trimmed by 1 base and J by 3 bases, leaving 12 bases between them. Germline V CDR1 and CDR2: SGHVS, FQNEAQ. As DNA, the CDR3 is TGTGCCAGCAGCTTAGGGGGGCAGGCCCACTATGGCTACACCTTC. This codes for CASSLGGQAHYGYTF.

This clonotype was seen at least ten times. J is TRBJ2-6 and V is TRBV18; D is undetermined. CDR3 length: 17 residues. The germline gives CDR1 KGHSH, CDR2 LQKENI. V was pared by 0 bases and J by 2 bases, with 11 bases between. The CDR3 sequence is CASSPPRLGTGANVLTF. In nucleotides, the CDR3 is TGTGCCAGCTCACCACCTCGTTTAGGGACTGGGGCCAACGTCCTGACTTTC. The full variable domain, its missing parts supplied by reference TRBV18 and TRBJ2-6, is NAGVMQNPRHLVRRRGQEARLRCSPMKGHSHVYWYRQLPEEGLKFMVYLQKENIIDESGMPKERFSAEFPKEGPSILRIQQVVRGDSAAYFCASSPPRLGTGANVLTFGAGSRLTVL.

The rearrangement uses TRBV5-6 and TRBJ2-7; 8 positions agree with TRBD2. Germline V gene lookup returns CDR1 SGHDT and CDR2 YYEEEE. The CDR3 length is 15 residues. V was clipped by 3 bases and J by 9 bases; unmatched bases: 14. CDR3 residues: CASSSAWDLREGQYF. CDR3 nucleotide sequence: TGTGCCAGCAGCTCCGCCTGGGACCTCCGGGAGGGGCAGTACTTC.

This clonotype was counted many times. This chain links TRBV20-1 with TRBJ1-1; possible D gene TRBD1, 6 bases. The germline CDR1 and CDR2 sequences are DFQATT and SNEGSKA (reference sequence). Trimming took off 5 bases at V and 5 bases at J, with 18 bases between the two ends. The CDR3 contains 14 residues. CDR3 region: CSAFSQGTSTEAFF. CDR3 bases: TGCAGTGCTTTTAGCCAGGGGACGTCGACTGAAGCTTTCTTT.

This clonotype was picked up one time. This may be a read error, as it is one base from a much larger clone. V is TRBV7-6 and J is TRBJ1-1; 7 bases are shared with TRBD1. Germline CDR1 SGHVS, CDR2 FNYEAQ. The CDR3 is 14 residues long. CDR3 residues: CACSVGQANTEAFF. The CDR3 DNA reads as TGTGCCTGCAGCGTAGGACAGGCGAACACTGAAGCTTTCTTT.

This sequence joins TRBV28 and TRBJ1-5; D possibly corresponds to TRBD1 (5 bases). Germline loops: CDR1 MDHEN, CDR2 SYDVKM. V was clipped by 6 bases and J by 7 bases, with 16 bases between them. The CDR3 is 14 amino acids. As DNA, the CDR3 is TGTGCCAGCAGCCAACCCAGGGAATGGCAGCCCCAGCATTTT. Translated: CASSQPREWQPQHF.